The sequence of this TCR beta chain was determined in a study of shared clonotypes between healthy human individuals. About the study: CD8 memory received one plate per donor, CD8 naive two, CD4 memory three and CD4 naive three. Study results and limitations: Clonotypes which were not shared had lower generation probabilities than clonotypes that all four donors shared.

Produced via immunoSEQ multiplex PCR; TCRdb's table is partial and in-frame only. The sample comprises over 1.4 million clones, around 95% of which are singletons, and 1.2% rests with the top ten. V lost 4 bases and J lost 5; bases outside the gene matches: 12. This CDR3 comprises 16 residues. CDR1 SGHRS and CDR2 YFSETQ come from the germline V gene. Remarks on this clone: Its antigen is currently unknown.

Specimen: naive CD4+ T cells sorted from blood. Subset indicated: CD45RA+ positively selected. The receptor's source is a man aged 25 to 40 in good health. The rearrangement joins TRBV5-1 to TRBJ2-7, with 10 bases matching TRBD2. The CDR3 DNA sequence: TGCGCCAGCAGCCCACGACTAGCGGGTGAACTCGACGAGCAGTACTTC. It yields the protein CASSPRLAGELDEQYF.